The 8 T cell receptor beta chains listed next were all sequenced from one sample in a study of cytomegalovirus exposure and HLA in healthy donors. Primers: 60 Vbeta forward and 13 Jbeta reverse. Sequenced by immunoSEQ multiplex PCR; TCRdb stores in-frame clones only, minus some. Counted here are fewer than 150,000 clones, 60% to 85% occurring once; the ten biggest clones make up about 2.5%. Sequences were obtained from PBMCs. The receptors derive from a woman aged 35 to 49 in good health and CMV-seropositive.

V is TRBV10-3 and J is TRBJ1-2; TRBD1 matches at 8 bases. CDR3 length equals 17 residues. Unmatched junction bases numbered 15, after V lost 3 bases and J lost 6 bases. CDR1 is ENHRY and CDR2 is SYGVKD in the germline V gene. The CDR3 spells CAISDHKGQGAGDGYTF. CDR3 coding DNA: TGTGCCATCAGTGACCACAAAGGTCAGGGGGCAGGAGATGGCTACACCTTC.

The CDR3 sequence: CASSKPDRGVEQYF. The CDR3, as DNA: TGTGCCAGCAGTAAACCAGATCGGGGGGTCGAGCAGTACTTC. This chain connects TRBV6-5 to TRBJ2-5, with 7 bases that match TRBD2. The J call could be wrong; TRBJ2-7 is a better fit for the DNA end. This CDR3 region has 14 residues. Germline V gene lookup returns CDR1 MNHEY and CDR2 SVGAGI.

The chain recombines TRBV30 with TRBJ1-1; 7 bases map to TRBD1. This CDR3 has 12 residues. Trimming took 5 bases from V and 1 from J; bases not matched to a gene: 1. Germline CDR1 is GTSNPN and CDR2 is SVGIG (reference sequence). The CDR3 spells CAWGTANTEAFF. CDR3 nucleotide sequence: TGTGCCTGGGGGACAGCGAACACTGAAGCTTTCTTT.

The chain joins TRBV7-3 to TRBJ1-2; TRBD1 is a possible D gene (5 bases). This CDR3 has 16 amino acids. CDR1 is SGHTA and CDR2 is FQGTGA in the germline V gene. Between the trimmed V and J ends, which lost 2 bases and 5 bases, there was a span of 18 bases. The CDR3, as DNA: TGTGCCAGCAGCTTAGCCCCCGGCCAGGGCAGTTATGGCTACACCTTC. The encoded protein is CASSLAPGQGSYGYTF.

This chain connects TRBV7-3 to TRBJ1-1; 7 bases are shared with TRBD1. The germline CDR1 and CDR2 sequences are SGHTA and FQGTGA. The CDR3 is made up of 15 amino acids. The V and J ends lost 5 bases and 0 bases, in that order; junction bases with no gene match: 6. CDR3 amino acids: CASSPGDRMNTEAFF. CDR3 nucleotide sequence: TGTGCCAGCAGCCCCGGGGACAGAATGAACACTGAAGCTTTCTTT.

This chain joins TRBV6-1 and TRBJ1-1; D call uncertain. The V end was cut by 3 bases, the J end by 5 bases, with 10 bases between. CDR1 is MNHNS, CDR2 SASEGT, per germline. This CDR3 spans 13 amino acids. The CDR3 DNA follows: TGTGCCAGCAGTGATCAGGTAGGAACTGAAGCTTTCTTT. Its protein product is CASSDQVGTEAFF.

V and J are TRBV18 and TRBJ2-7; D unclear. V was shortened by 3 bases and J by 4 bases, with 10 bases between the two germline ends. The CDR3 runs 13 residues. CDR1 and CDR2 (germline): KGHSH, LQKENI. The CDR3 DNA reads TGTGCCAGCTCACCTCGCGGAAGTTACGAGCAGTACTTC. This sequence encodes CASSPRGSYEQYF. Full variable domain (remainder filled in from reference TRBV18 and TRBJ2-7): NAGVMQNPRHLVRRRGQEARLRCSPMKGHSHVYWYRQLPEEGLKFMVYLQKENIIDESGMPKERFSAEFPKEGPSILRIQQVVRGDSAAYFCASSPRGSYEQYFGPGTRLTVT.

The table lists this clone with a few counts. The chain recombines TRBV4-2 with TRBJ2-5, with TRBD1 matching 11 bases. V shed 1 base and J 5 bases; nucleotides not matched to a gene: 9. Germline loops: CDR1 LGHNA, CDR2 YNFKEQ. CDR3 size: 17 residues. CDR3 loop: CASSQVGTGGIAETQYF. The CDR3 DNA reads TGTGCCAGCAGCCAAGTAGGGACAGGGGGGATCGCGGAGACCCAGTACTTC.